The present T cell receptor beta chain was sequenced within a study of T cells in Graves' hyperthyroidism and ophthalmopathy. RNA transcripts were the template for amplifying TCR beta CDR3 regions. TCR CDR3 regions were first amplified by RT-PCR with HTBI primers. TCRdb used MiXCR to reprocess the multiplex PCR reads, holding one entry per CDR3 protein. Among around 350,000 distinct CDR3 sequences listed, about 15% were seen once. Regarding the study as a whole: The model predicted ophthalmopathy a median approximately seven months before onset. Most clonotypes expanded in the thyroid (above 0.001) were also present in blood.

A few counts support this clonotype. Its antigen is undetermined. Patients were excluded because of uncontrolled infection, other autoimmune disease, pregnancy or lactation. The blood sample was taken at first hyperthyroidism diagnosis, before any ophthalmopathy symptoms. CDR1 and CDR2 from the germline V gene are MNHNS and SASEGT. This CDR3 spans 14 amino acids. Losses at the gene ends were 5 bases for V and 3 bases for J; bases not matched to a gene: 7. The V call is TRBV6-1, the J call TRBJ2-7; 7 bases are a match to TRBD1. The sequenced sample was blood. This clonotype originated in a woman in her 30s with Graves' hyperthyroidism that later progressed to Graves' ophthalmopathy. CDR3 amino acids: CASSTTGAGYEQYF. The CDR3 region has the DNA TGTGCCAGCAGTACCACAGGGGCGGGCTACGAGCAGTACTTC.